This T cell receptor (beta chain) appears in the sequencing data of a study of CD8+ T cells in alopecia areata. Study-level results: Whereas mice showed it more clearly, TCR sharing across patients was murkier, possibly because of HLA.

In alopecia areata patients, both lesional scalp punch biopsies and peripheral blood were collected. The CDR3 extends over 16 amino acids. V was pared by 6 bases and J by 4 bases, with 22 bases between. CDR1 is SQVTM, CDR2 ANQGSEA, per germline. As regards this clone: Antigen specificity is unknown.

cDNA serving as the sequencing template came from extracted, reverse transcribed RNA. Sequencing was performed with immunoSEQ multiplex PCR; in TCRdb, only in-frame clones are kept and a portion is missing. This table holds some 120,000 clones, 47% found once. This chain links TRBV29-1 with TRBJ2-1; D ambiguous. The material sequenced was NKG2D-low CD8+ T cells sorted from blood. The receptor's source is a human donor with alopecia areata. CDR3 sequence (DNA): TGCAGCGTCGCCTCCCTCGAGACGGACCAATACAATGAGCAGTTCTTC. As protein: CSVASLETDQYNEQFF.